This T cell receptor delta chain was found in a study of gamma-delta T cells after stem cell transplantation. This clone is deemed medium-sized (0.01 to 0.1%). TCRdb re-processed the RT-PCR reads via CATT. The top ten clones hold more than 10% of a sample with roughly 3,100 delta-chain clones, about 1.9% of them seen once. The CDR3 totals 17 residues. V trimming: 2 bases; J trimming: 0 bases; junction bases outside the gene matches: 9. The germline CDR1 and CDR2 sequences are GEAIGNYY and EKD. The source is a human donor. It is not recorded whose cells these are; they may come from a transplant donor. The specimen was gamma-delta T cells. The V call is TRDV2, the J call TRDJ1, with TRDD3 matching 9 bases. The DNA of the CDR3 is TGTGCCTGTGACAGCCTGGGGGATCCAGATTACACCGATAAACTCATCTTT. This sequence encodes CACDSLGDPDYTDKLIF.